This T cell receptor (beta chain) was sequenced during a study of CD8 T cells in ankylosing spondylitis. Study observations and caveats: A motif of under 10 highly homologous TCR beta variants was seen as apparently characteristic of ankylosing spondylitis blood.

The CDR3 runs to 15 residues. With 4 bases clipped from V and 2 bases from J, the junction kept 6 bases outside the gene matches. The germline V gene encodes CDR1 MDHEN and CDR2 SYDVKM. A word on this clonotype: Its specificity is unknown.

Molecular-barcoded quantitative 5'-RACE produced these TCR beta libraries. Each CDR3 protein is one row after TCRdb ran MiXCR on the 5' RACE reads. The sample contains under 300,000 distinct CDR3 sequences, about 10% of which appear only once. The sequence was obtained from a male donor with ankylosing spondylitis or in good health (not recorded which). The rearrangement joins TRBV28 to TRBJ2-5; 8 nucleotides match TRBD2. The material sequenced was blood, either unsorted or a sorted T cell fraction (not recorded which). The CDR3: CASSYPGLGQETQYF. The CDR3 DNA sequence: TGTGCCAGCAGTTATCCGGGACTAGGTCAAGAGACCCAGTACTTC.